The following is a T cell receptor beta chain sequence with its context. The sample originates from a study of blood T cells in healthy people across ages. A second PCR, run for 7 to 11 cycles, used a sample-barcoded 5' primer plus a J-beta primer mix. Using its own MiXCR run on the 5' RACE reads, TCRdb lists one record per CDR3 protein. The sample has roughly 800,000 distinct CDR3 sequences, about a quarter seen once. This sample was shared with a second study, whose subject was T cells of mothers and their children. From that study: A handful of children, together with their three healthy Caucasian mothers, made up the donors.

The sequencing sample was made of blood. The sequence came from a boy between 10 and 17 years old in good health.

The CDR3 nucleotides are TGTGCCATCAGTGAGGGGACAGGGGGCCATGAGCAGTTCTTC. Translation: CAISEGTGGHEQFF. The V call is TRBV10-3, the J call TRBJ2-1; TRBD1 matches 12 bases. V shed 2 bases, J shed 8 bases, and the junction held 1 base outside the gene matches. Germline CDR1 is ENHRY and CDR2 is SYGVKD. This CDR3 has 14 amino acids.